The T cell receptor beta chain described here comes from a study of Graves' ophthalmopathy and Graves' hyperthyroidism. The study, taken as a whole, reports: Ophthalmopathy progression cases were predicted by the model with roughly 64% sensitivity and about 72% specificity. Blood also harbored most expanded thyroid clonotypes above 0.001 frequency. For separating ophthalmopathy from stable hyperthyroidism, a 13-signature model gave 87.88% sensitivity and 80% to 84% specificity.

Amplification from RNA transcripts yielded the TCR beta CDR3 regions. HTBI primers were used in a first-round RT-PCR, which preceded a second-round multiplex PCR. TCRdb reanalysed the multiplex PCR reads using MiXCR and keeps one entry per CDR3 protein. The sample lists around 1.1 million distinct CDR3 sequences, roughly 35% occurring once. The CDR3 is made up of 15 amino acids. The V and J ends lost 1 base and 3 bases respectively, with 7 bases between them. Germline lookup yields CDR1 SGHTA and CDR2 FQGNSA. This clonotype was found many times. As yet, its antigen is unknown. The J gene is TRBJ1-6, the V gene TRBV7-2; D remains unclear. The sequencing sample was made of peripheral blood or thyroid tissue (not recorded which). The clonotype originates from an adult man with Graves' hyperthyroidism. The CDR3 coding sequence is TGTGCCAGCAGCTTAGGGGGAGGCTATAATTCACCCCTCCACTTT. Amino acids: CASSLGGGYNSPLHF. The full variable domain, with the rest looked up from reference TRBV7-2 and TRBJ1-6, is GAGVSQSPSNKVTEKGKDVELRCDPISGHTALYWYRQSLGQGLEFLIYFQGNSAPDKSGLPSDRFSAERTGGSVSTLTIQRTQQEDSAVYLCASSLGGGYNSPLHFGNGTRLTVT.